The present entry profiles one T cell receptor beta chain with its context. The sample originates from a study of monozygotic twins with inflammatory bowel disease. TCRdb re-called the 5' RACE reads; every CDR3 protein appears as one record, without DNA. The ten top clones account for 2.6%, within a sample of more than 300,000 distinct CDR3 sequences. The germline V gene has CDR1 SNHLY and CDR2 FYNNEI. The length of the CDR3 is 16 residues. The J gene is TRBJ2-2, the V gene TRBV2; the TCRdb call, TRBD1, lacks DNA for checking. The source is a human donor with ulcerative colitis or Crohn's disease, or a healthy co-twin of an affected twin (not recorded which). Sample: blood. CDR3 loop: CASRTVGTTNTGELFF.